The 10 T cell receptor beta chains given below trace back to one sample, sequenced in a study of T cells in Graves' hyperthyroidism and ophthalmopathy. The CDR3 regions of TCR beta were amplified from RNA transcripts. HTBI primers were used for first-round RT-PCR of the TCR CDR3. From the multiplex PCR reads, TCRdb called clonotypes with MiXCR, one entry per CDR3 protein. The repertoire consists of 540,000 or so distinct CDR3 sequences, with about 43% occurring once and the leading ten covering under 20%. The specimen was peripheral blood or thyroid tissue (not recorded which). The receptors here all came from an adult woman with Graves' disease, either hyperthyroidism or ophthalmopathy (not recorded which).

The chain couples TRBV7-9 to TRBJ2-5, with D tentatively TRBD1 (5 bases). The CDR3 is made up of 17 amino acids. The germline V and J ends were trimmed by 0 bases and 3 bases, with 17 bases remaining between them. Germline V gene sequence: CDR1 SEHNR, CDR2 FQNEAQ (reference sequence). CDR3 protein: CASSLARGVDGEETQYF. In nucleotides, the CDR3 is TGTGCCAGCAGCTTAGCAAGGGGCGTCGATGGGGAAGAGACCCAGTACTTC.

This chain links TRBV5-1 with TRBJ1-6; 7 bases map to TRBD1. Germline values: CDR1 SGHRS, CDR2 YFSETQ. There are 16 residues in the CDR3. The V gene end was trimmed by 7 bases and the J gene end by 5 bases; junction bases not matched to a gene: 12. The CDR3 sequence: CASAGIGGQHNSPLHF. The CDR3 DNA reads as TGCGCCAGCGCCGGTATTGGGGGACAGCATAATTCACCCCTCCACTTT.

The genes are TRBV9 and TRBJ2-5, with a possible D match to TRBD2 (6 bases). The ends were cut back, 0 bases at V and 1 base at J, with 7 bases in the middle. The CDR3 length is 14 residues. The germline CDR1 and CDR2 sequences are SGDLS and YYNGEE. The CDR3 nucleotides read TGTGCCAGCAGCGTAGAGGGAGGCCAAGAGACCCAGTACTTC. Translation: CASSVEGGQETQYF.

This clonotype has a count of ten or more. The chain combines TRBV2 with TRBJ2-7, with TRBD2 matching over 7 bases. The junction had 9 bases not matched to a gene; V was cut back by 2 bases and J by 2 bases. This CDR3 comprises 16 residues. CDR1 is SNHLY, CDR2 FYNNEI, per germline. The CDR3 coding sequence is TGTGCCAGCAGTGAAAGTGTGGCTAGCGGAACCTACGAGCAGTACTTC. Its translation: CASSESVASGTYEQYF. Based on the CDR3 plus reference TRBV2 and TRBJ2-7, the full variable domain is EPEVTQTPSHQVTQMGQEVILRCVPISNHLYFYWYRQILGQKVEFLVSFYNNEISEKSEIFDDQFSVERPDGSNFTLKIRSTKLEDSAMYFCASSESVASGTYEQYFGPGTRLTVT.

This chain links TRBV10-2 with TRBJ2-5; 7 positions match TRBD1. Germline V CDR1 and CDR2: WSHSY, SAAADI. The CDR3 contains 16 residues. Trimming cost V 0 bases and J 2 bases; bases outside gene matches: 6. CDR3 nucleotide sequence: TGCGCCAGCAGTGAGTCGTATCGGGACAGACAAGAGACCCAGTACTTC. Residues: CASSESYRDRQETQYF.

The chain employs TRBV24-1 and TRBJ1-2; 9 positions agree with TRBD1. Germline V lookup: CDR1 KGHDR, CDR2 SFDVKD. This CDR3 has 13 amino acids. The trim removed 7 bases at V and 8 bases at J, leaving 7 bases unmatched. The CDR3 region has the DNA TGTGCCACCAGCCGGGACAGGGTTAACGGCTACACCTTC. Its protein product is CATSRDRVNGYTF.

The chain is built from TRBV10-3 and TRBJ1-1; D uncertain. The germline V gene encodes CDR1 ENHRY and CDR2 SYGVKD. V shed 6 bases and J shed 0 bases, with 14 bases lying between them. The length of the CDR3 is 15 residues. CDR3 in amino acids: CAIREQLGMNTEAFF. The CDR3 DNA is TGTGCCATCAGAGAACAGTTAGGAATGAACACTGAAGCTTTCTTT.

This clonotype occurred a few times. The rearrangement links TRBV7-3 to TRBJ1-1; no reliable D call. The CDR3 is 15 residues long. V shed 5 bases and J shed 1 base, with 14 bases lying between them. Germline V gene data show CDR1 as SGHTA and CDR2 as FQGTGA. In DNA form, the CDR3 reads TGTGCCAGCAGCCCGGGGAGTGGTCCGAACACTGAAGCTTTCTTT. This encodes CASSPGSGPNTEAFF.

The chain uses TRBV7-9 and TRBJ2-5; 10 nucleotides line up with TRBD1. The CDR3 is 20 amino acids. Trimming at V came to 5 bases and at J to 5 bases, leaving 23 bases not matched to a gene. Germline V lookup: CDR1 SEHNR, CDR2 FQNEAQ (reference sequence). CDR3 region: CASSGTGVGAAGATTETQYF. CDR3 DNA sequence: TGTGCCAGCAGCGGGACAGGGGTTGGGGCCGCCGGGGCCACAACGGAGACCCAGTACTTC.

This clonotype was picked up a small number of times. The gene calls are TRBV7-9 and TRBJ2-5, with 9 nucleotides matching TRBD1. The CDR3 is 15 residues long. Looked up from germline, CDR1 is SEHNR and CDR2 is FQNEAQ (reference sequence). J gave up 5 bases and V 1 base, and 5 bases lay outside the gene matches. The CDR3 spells CASSLGTGDWETQYF. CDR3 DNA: TGTGCCAGCAGCTTAGGGACAGGGGATTGGGAGACCCAGTACTTC.